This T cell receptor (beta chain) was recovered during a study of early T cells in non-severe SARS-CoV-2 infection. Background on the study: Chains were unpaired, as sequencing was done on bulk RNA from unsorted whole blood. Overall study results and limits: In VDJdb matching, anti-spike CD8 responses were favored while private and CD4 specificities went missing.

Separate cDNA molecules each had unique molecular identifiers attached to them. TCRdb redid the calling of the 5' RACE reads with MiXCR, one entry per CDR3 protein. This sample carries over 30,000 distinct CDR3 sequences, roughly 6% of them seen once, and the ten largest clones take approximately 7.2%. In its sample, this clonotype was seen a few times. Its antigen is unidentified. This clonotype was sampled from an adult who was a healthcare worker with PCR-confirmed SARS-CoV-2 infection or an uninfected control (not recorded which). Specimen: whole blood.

The CDR3 reads CASSQDFRTGGSPLHF. The DNA of the CDR3 is TGCGCCAGCAGCCAAGATTTTCGGACAGGAGGCTCACCCCTCCACTTT. This rearrangement joins TRBV4-1 to TRBJ1-6, with TRBD1 identical over 7 bases. CDR1 and CDR2 from the germline V gene are MGHRA and YSYEKL. This CDR3 spans 16 amino acids. V lost 0 bases and J lost 10; bases outside the gene matches: 9.